Here is one TCR beta chain with its context. As yet, its antigen is unknown. The data stem from a study of blood T cells in healthy people across ages. Study-level points and caveats: It was found that TCR beta diversity correlated strongly with the percentage of naive T cells. In the absence of known donor CMV status, changes in expanded clonotypes were possibly confounded. It was held that diversity estimates obtained from one million T cells represented underestimates.

A second about 6 to 12 cycle PCR used barcoded and J-beta primers. TCRdb itself ran the 5' RACE reads through MiXCR, one entry per CDR3 protein. This sample carries under 1,000,000 distinct CDR3 sequences, about 37% of them seen once, and the ten largest clones take about an eighth. Total RNA, at least 6 micrograms per sample, came from PBMCs. CDR3 size: 15 residues. Trimming cost V 4 bases and J 5 bases, with 15 bases left between them. Germline V gene data show CDR1 as SGHNT and CDR2 as YYREEE (reference sequence). The sequenced material came from blood. This TCR came from a man younger than 30 in good health. V usage is TRBV5-4 and J usage is TRBJ1-4, with D maybe TRBD1 (6 bases). CDR3 coding DNA: TGTGCCAGCAGCCCCGGGGTAGGGGGGAATGAAAAACTGTTTTTT. This gives the protein CASSPGVGGNEKLFF.